These T cell receptor beta chains were read from a single sample in a study of blood T cell repertoires in COVID-19. The repertoire was sequenced with immunoSEQ multiplex PCR; TCRdb's copy has only in-frame clones and lacks some. The table includes approximately 100,000 clones, 82% detected once. Sequenced sample: peripheral blood. Source of these receptors: a man in his sixties or seventies with active or convalescent COVID-19. Each CDR3 is given with its conserved first and last residue. The D gene is left open where the match is weak. Clone sizes are given selectively: once, few, many, or a class where the clone is expanded.

abundance: -
v_gene: TRBV10-2
d_gene: -
j_gene: TRBJ1-2
CDR3aa: CASSEFSAAGYGYTF
CDR3nt: TGCGCCAGCAGTGAATTTTCTGCGGCGGGCTATGGCTACACCTTC

abundance: -
v_gene: TRBV19
d_gene: -
j_gene: TRBJ1-3
CDR3aa: CASRDSRYVSGNTIYF
CDR3nt: TGTGCCAGTAGAGACAGCAGATATGTCTCTGGAAACACCATATATTTT

abundance: -
v_gene: TRBV18
d_gene: -
j_gene: TRBJ2-2
CDR3aa: CASSPGVGELFF
CDR3nt: TGTGCCAGCTCACCGGGCGTCGGGGAGCTGTTTTTT

abundance: -
v_gene: TRBV5-4
d_gene: -
j_gene: TRBJ2-7
CDR3aa: CASSPVGGRPYEQYF
CDR3nt: TGTGCCAGCAGCCCGGTGGGGGGACGTCCCTACGAGCAGTACTTC

abundance: -
v_gene: TRBV6-2/TRBV6-3
d_gene: TRBD1
j_gene: TRBJ2-7
CDR3aa: CASSYPTGTGPYEQYF
CDR3nt: TGTGCCAGCAGTTACCCAACCGGGACAGGGCCCTACGAGCAGTACTTC

abundance: -
v_gene: TRBV5-1
d_gene: TRBD1
j_gene: TRBJ2-7
CDR3aa: CASSLDGTGSEQYF
CDR3nt: TGCGCCAGCAGCTTGGACGGGACAGGGAGCGAGCAGTACTTC

abundance: -
v_gene: TRBV5-1
d_gene: TRBD1
j_gene: TRBJ2-5
CDR3aa: CASSLMPGTGQETQYF
CDR3nt: TGCGCCAGCAGCCTAATGCCCGGGACAGGGCAGGAGACCCAGTACTTC

abundance: -
v_gene: TRBV11-2
d_gene: TRBD2
j_gene: TRBJ2-2
CDR3aa: CASSFPTSGANGELFF
CDR3nt: TGTGCCAGCAGCTTCCCGACTAGCGGGGCAAACGGGGAGCTGTTTTTT

abundance: once
v_gene: TRBV4-3
d_gene: TRBD1
j_gene: TRBJ1-3
CDR3aa: CASSQTYRGGGNTIYF
CDR3nt: TGCGCCAGCAGCCAAACCTACAGGGGAGGAGGAAACACCATATATTTT

abundance: -
v_gene: TRBV7-8
d_gene: -
j_gene: TRBJ2-4
CDR3aa: CASSLSPSPAKNIQYF
CDR3nt: TGTGCCAGCAGCTTATCTCCTTCCCCAGCCAAAAACATTCAGTACTTC

abundance: -
v_gene: TRBV19
d_gene: -
j_gene: TRBJ1-2
CDR3aa: CASKRSGGYGYTF
CDR3nt: TGTGCCAGTAAAAGGTCCGGCGGCTATGGCTACACCTTC

abundance: -
v_gene: TRBV7-2
d_gene: -
j_gene: TRBJ2-2
CDR3aa: CASSLDGTGELFF
CDR3nt: TGTGCCAGCAGCTTAGACGGCACCGGGGAGCTGTTTTTT

abundance: -
v_gene: TRBV5-1
d_gene: -
j_gene: TRBJ2-2
CDR3aa: CASSLIRGTGELFF
CDR3nt: TGCGCCAGCAGCTTGATTCGGGGGACCGGGGAGCTGTTTTTT

abundance: -
v_gene: TRBV7-2
d_gene: TRBD1
j_gene: TRBJ2-1
CDR3aa: CASSLSGTGGSNEQFF
CDR3nt: TGTGCCAGCAGCTTATCCGGGACAGGGGGTAGCAATGAGCAGTTCTTC

abundance: -
v_gene: TRBV2
d_gene: TRBD1
j_gene: TRBJ2-6
CDR3aa: CAGGQGVNSGANVLTF
CDR3nt: TGTGCCGGGGGACAGGGCGTTAACTCTGGGGCCAACGTCCTGACTTTC

abundance: -
v_gene: TRBV6-5
d_gene: TRBD1
j_gene: TRBJ1-3
CDR3aa: CASSRTGWGNTIYF
CDR3nt: TGTGCCAGCAGTAGGACAGGTTGGGGAAACACCATATATTTT

abundance: once
v_gene: TRBV2
d_gene: TRBD2
j_gene: TRBJ2-3
CDR3aa: CASSGTSGENTDTQYF
CDR3nt: TGTGCCAGTTCAGGGACTAGCGGGGAGAACACAGATACGCAGTATTTT

abundance: -
v_gene: TRBV25-1
d_gene: -
j_gene: TRBJ2-5
CDR3aa: CASSAMRGSQETQYF
CDR3nt: TGTGCCAGCAGTGCTATGCGAGGCAGCCAAGAGACCCAGTACTTC

abundance: once
v_gene: TRBV10-2
d_gene: -
j_gene: TRBJ1-2
CDR3aa: CASSGAAFYYGYTF
CDR3nt: TGCGCCAGCAGTGGCGCGGCTTTCTACTATGGCTACACCTTC

abundance: -
v_gene: TRBV4-1
d_gene: -
j_gene: TRBJ2-1
CDR3aa: CASSQDGTGVSSYNEQFF
CDR3nt: TGCGCCAGCAGCCAAGATGGGACTGGGGTAAGCTCCTACAATGAGCAGTTCTTC

abundance: -
v_gene: TRBV7-2
d_gene: -
j_gene: TRBJ1-2
CDR3aa: CASSFFSGNYGYTF
CDR3nt: TGTGCCAGCAGCTTTTTTTCGGGGAACTATGGCTACACCTTC

abundance: -
v_gene: TRBV10-3
d_gene: -
j_gene: TRBJ1-6
CDR3aa: CAISGRGDSPLHF
CDR3nt: TGTGCCATCAGTGGCAGGGGCGATTCACCCCTCCACTTT

abundance: -
v_gene: TRBV10-3
d_gene: -
j_gene: TRBJ1-2
CDR3aa: CAIGADGYTF
CDR3nt: TGTGCCATCGGAGCCGATGGCTACACCTTC

abundance: few
v_gene: TRBV6-2/TRBV6-3
d_gene: -
j_gene: TRBJ2-3
CDR3aa: CASSVQGTDTQYF
CDR3nt: TGTGCCAGCAGCGTCCAGGGCACAGATACGCAGTATTTT

abundance: few
v_gene: TRBV21-1
d_gene: -
j_gene: TRBJ1-2
CDR3aa: CASSKLPEGHRAFNYGYTF
CDR3nt: TGTGCCAGCAGCAAACTTCCCGAAGGTCACAGGGCCTTCAACTATGGCTACACCTTC

abundance: -
v_gene: TRBV6-2/TRBV6-3
d_gene: -
j_gene: TRBJ1-2
CDR3aa: CASSYQVSYGYTF
CDR3nt: TGTGCCAGCAGTTACCAGGTTAGCTATGGCTACACCTTC

abundance: -
v_gene: TRBV7-9
d_gene: TRBD2
j_gene: TRBJ2-5
CDR3aa: CASSVFSGGGGETQYF
CDR3nt: TGTGCCAGCAGCGTGTTTAGCGGGGGCGGCGGAGAGACCCAGTACTTC

abundance: -
v_gene: TRBV5-1
d_gene: -
j_gene: TRBJ2-5
CDR3aa: CASSLGGGETQYF
CDR3nt: TGCGCCAGCAGCTTGGGAGGGGGAGAGACCCAGTACTTC

abundance: -
v_gene: TRBV20-1
d_gene: -
j_gene: TRBJ2-7
CDR3aa: CSARGPHEQYF
CDR3nt: TGCAGTGCAAGGGGTCCACACGAGCAGTACTTC

abundance: -
v_gene: TRBV6-2/TRBV6-3
d_gene: -
j_gene: TRBJ1-6
CDR3aa: CASSYGQKNSPLHF
CDR3nt: TGTGCCAGCAGTTACGGGCAGAAAAATTCACCCCTCCACTTT

abundance: once
v_gene: TRBV5-6
d_gene: -
j_gene: TRBJ1-2
CDR3aa: CASSSSNYGYTF
CDR3nt: TGTGCCAGCAGCTCCTCTAACTATGGCTACACCTTC

abundance: few
v_gene: TRBV5-1
d_gene: -
j_gene: TRBJ2-7
CDR3aa: CASSLTGAYEQYF
CDR3nt: TGCGCCAGCAGCTTGACAGGAGCCTACGAGCAGTACTTC

abundance: -
v_gene: TRBV1
d_gene: -
j_gene: TRBJ2-1
CDR3aa: CTSSQFSGTDYNEQFF
CDR3nt: TGCACCAGCAGCCAATTTAGCGGGACCGACTACAATGAGCAGTTCTTC

abundance: -
v_gene: TRBV30
d_gene: TRBD1
j_gene: TRBJ1-6
CDR3aa: CAQGRQGDSPLHF
CDR3nt: TGTGCCCAGGGGAGACAGGGGGATTCACCCCTCCACTTT

abundance: -
v_gene: TRBV5-1
d_gene: -
j_gene: TRBJ1-2
CDR3aa: CASSLRTEYGYTF
CDR3nt: TGCGCCAGCAGCTTAAGGACAGAATATGGCTACACCTTC

abundance: -
v_gene: TRBV9
d_gene: -
j_gene: TRBJ2-1
CDR3aa: CASSVVGLQAEQFF
CDR3nt: TGTGCCAGCAGCGTAGTAGGCCTCCAGGCTGAGCAGTTCTTC

abundance: -
v_gene: TRBV11-2
d_gene: TRBD1
j_gene: TRBJ1-2
CDR3aa: CASSPRDSGYTF
CDR3nt: TGTGCCAGCAGCCCAAGGGACAGTGGCTACACCTTC

abundance: -
v_gene: TRBV5-8
d_gene: TRBD1
j_gene: TRBJ1-2
CDR3aa: CASSLAVGLTGSKGYTF
CDR3nt: TGTGCCAGCAGCCTCGCTGTCGGGTTGACAGGGTCGAAGGGCTACACCTTC

abundance: -
v_gene: TRBV7-2
d_gene: TRBD1
j_gene: TRBJ2-7
CDR3aa: CASSLTGGESYEQYF
CDR3nt: TGTGCCAGCAGCTTGACAGGGGGCGAATCCTACGAGCAGTACTTC

abundance: -
v_gene: TRBV7-8
d_gene: TRBD2
j_gene: TRBJ2-1
CDR3aa: CASSNLAGASNEQFF
CDR3nt: TGTGCCAGCAGCAACTTAGCGGGGGCCAGCAATGAGCAGTTCTTC

abundance: -
v_gene: TRBV19
d_gene: TRBD1
j_gene: TRBJ1-2
CDR3aa: CASSIIGRQGSGYTF
CDR3nt: TGTGCCAGTAGTATAATCGGGAGACAGGGGTCTGGCTACACCTTC

abundance: -
v_gene: TRBV12-3/TRBV12-4
d_gene: -
j_gene: TRBJ2-1
CDR3aa: CASSSRGEQFF
CDR3nt: TGTGCCAGCAGTTCCCGGGGTGAGCAGTTCTTC

abundance: once
v_gene: TRBV19
d_gene: TRBD1
j_gene: TRBJ1-2
CDR3aa: CASSPFRDRGGYTF
CDR3nt: TGTGCCAGTAGTCCCTTCCGGGACAGGGGAGGCTACACCTTC

abundance: -
v_gene: TRBV20-1
d_gene: -
j_gene: TRBJ1-1
CDR3aa: CSASGGAMNTEAFF
CDR3nt: TGCAGTGCTAGTGGTGGGGCAATGAACACTGAAGCTTTCTTT

abundance: -
v_gene: TRBV6-5
d_gene: TRBD2
j_gene: TRBJ2-7
CDR3aa: CASSYIGLAAYEQYF
CDR3nt: TGTGCCAGCAGTTACATCGGACTAGCGGCCTACGAGCAGTACTTC

abundance: once
v_gene: TRBV6-6
d_gene: TRBD1
j_gene: TRBJ1-2
CDR3aa: CASSSADRDYGYTF
CDR3nt: TGTGCCAGCAGTTCTGCCGACAGGGACTATGGCTACACCTTC

abundance: once
v_gene: TRBV18
d_gene: -
j_gene: TRBJ2-7
CDR3aa: CASSPPLRGVGYEQYF
CDR3nt: TGTGCCAGCTCACCACCGTTAAGGGGCGTAGGCTACGAGCAGTACTTC